These 23 T cell receptor beta chains came from one sample sequenced in a study of shared clonotypes between healthy human individuals. Terminally differentiated effector memory CD45RA+ cells were excluded by CCR7 positive selection of CD45RO-negative cells. Sequencing was performed with immunoSEQ multiplex PCR; in TCRdb, only in-frame clones are kept and a portion is missing. The table lists about 2.1 million clones, about 94% of them singletons. Sequences were obtained from naive CD8+ T cells from PBMCs. All receptors come from a man in his late teens or twenties in good health. Some clones in this sample may be carry-over from other donors' samples.

The J gene is TRBJ2-7, the V gene TRBV29-1, with D maybe TRBD2 (5 bases). The CDR3 sequence is 11 residues long. Trimming shortened V by 5 bases and J by 6 bases, and 11 bases separated the two germline ends. CDR1 is SQVTM and CDR2 is ANQGSEA in the germline V gene. CDR3 amino acids: CSVRLSGEQYF. CDR3 coding DNA: TGCAGCGTTAGGTTGAGCGGCGAGCAGTACTTC.

The chain uses TRBV7-9 and TRBJ1-4; D gene uncertain. Trimming removed 0 bases at V and 8 bases at J, with 7 bases between. This CDR3 contains 13 residues. Per the germline V gene, CDR1 is SEHNR and CDR2 is FQNEAQ (reference sequence). The CDR3 DNA sequence: TGTGCCAGCAGCTTAGCAGGCAAGGAAAAACTGTTTTTT. As protein: CASSLAGKEKLFF.

The chain couples TRBV6-1 to TRBJ2-7; no clear D. The germline CDR1 and CDR2 sequences are MNHNS and SASEGT. This CDR3 contains 12 residues. V dropped 10 bases and J dropped 1 base, with 11 bases sitting between them. This CDR3 is CATRPDSYEQYF. CDR3 DNA sequence: TGTGCCACACGACCGGATTCCTACGAGCAGTACTTC.

V and J are TRBV7-6 and TRBJ2-1; 10 bases agree with TRBD2. The CDR3 runs 15 residues. V shed 1 base and J 9 bases; nucleotides not matched to a gene: 6. Per the germline V gene, CDR1 is SGHVS and CDR2 is FNYEAQ. The CDR3 sequence is CASSLEGSGRSEQFF. The CDR3 bases are TGTGCCAGCAGCTTAGAGGGTAGCGGGAGGTCTGAGCAGTTCTTC.

With regard to this clone: Other DNA sequences in the same sample also yield this CDR3. The chain couples TRBV27 to TRBJ1-5, with 7 bases fitting TRBD1. The CDR3 loop spans 15 amino acids. From germline, CDR1 is MNHEY and CDR2 SMNVEV (reference sequence). Trimming at V came to 6 bases and at J to 2 bases, leaving 7 bases not matched to a gene. The CDR3 nucleotides read TGTGCCAGCAGCCTCCTGGGGACAGGCAATCAGCCCCAGCATTTT. Protein product: CASSLLGTGNQPQHF.

This clone was observed a single time. Other DNA sequences in the same sample also yield this CDR3. The J gene is TRBJ1-1, the V gene TRBV27; maybe TRBD1 (6 bases). Between the trimmed V and J ends, which lost 6 bases and 0 bases, there was a span of 8 bases. Germline V lookup: CDR1 MNHEY, CDR2 SMNVEV (reference sequence). The length of the CDR3 is 13 residues. The CDR3 DNA follows: TGTGCCAGCAGGGGACAATTGAACACTGAAGCTTTCTTT. Its translation is CASRGQLNTEAFF.

This chain joins TRBV29-1 and TRBJ2-1; D unresolved. The germline gives CDR1 SQVTM, CDR2 ANQGSEA. This CDR3 spans 16 amino acids. Trimming removed 2 bases from V and 1 base from J, with 15 bases in between. The DNA for the CDR3 is TGCAGCGTTGAACCCCTAGTTCATTTGTCCTACAATGAGCAGTTCTTC. This translates into CSVEPLVHLSYNEQFF.

This chain joins TRBV7-9 and TRBJ2-3; 11 nucleotides line up with TRBD2. V shed 5 bases and J 8 bases; nucleotides not matched to a gene: 9. The CDR3 consists of 15 residues. CDR1 and CDR2 (germline): SEHNR, FQNEAQ (reference sequence). As DNA, the CDR3 is TGTGCCAGCAGCGCGCTAGCGGGAGGCGGGGTTACGCAGTATTTT. Protein product: CASSALAGGGVTQYF. The complete variable domain, with remaining parts taken from reference TRBV7-9 and TRBJ2-3, reads DTGVSQNPRHKITKRGQNVTFRCDPISEHNRLYWYRQTLGQGPEFLTYFQNEAQLEKSRLLSDRFSAERPKGSFSTLEIQRTEQGDSAMYLCASSALAGGGVTQYFGPGTRLTVL.

DNA for the CDR3: TGTGCCAGCAACCCCCGGGACTCTTACAATGAGCAGTTCTTC. Protein: CASNPRDSYNEQFF. The V call is TRBV9, the J call TRBJ2-1; TRBD2 might be the D (6 bases). Germline V gives CDR1 SGDLS, CDR2 YYNGEE. This CDR3 contains 14 residues. The V and J ends lost 6 bases and 4 bases respectively, with 14 bases between them.

The chain uses TRBV27 and TRBJ2-7; perhaps D is TRBD1 or TRBD2 (7 bases each). Germline CDR1 is MNHEY and CDR2 is SMNVEV (reference sequence). The CDR3 totals 14 residues. Trimming shortened V by 4 bases and J by 4 bases, and 14 bases separated the two germline ends. The CDR3 bases are TGTGCCAGCAGTTCAGCGGGACAGCGATACGAGCAGTACTTC. It is translated as CASSSAGQRYEQYF.

This sequence joins TRBV15 and TRBJ2-7, with TRBD2 matching 7 bases. The CDR3 runs 16 residues. V lost 4 bases to trimming and J lost 7 bases; unmatched junction nucleotides: 16. The germline V gene has CDR1 LNHNV and CDR2 YYDKDF (reference sequence). CDR3 region: CATSIRESGAPGEQYF. Here the CDR3 DNA reads TGTGCCACCAGCATACGAGAGAGCGGGGCCCCTGGAGAGCAGTACTTC.

The chain uses TRBV25-1 and TRBJ2-2; perhaps TRBD2 as D (7 bases). The CDR3 contains 17 residues. The germline V gene has CDR1 MGHDK and CDR2 SYGVNS. Trimming shortened V by 0 bases and J by 6 bases, and 17 bases separated the two germline ends. In nucleotides, the CDR3 is TGTGCCAGCAGTGAATATGGGGGGGGCAATCGGCCCGGGGAGCTGTTTTTT. This translates into CASSEYGGGNRPGELFF.

This CDR3 is CASSTGLAGLTDTQYF. The CDR3 DNA sequence: TGTGCCAGCAGCACCGGACTAGCGGGCTTGACAGATACGCAGTATTTT. The chain is built from TRBV7-3 and TRBJ2-3; TRBD2 matches 11 bases. Germline loops: CDR1 SGHTA, CDR2 FQGTGA. CDR3 length: 16 residues. J lost 3 bases, V lost 5 bases, and 7 bases had no gene match.

V and J are TRBV6-6 and TRBJ1-1, with D possibly TRBD1 on 5 matching bases. This CDR3 has 16 residues. CDR1 is MNHNY and CDR2 is SVGAGI in the germline V gene (reference sequence). V lost 2 bases, J lost 1 base, and 14 bases lay in between. The CDR3 region is CASSYDSAWTNTEAFF. In DNA form, the CDR3 reads TGTGCCAGCAGTTACGACAGCGCTTGGACGAACACTGAAGCTTTCTTT.

V gene TRBV13 combines with J gene TRBJ2-1, with D unresolved. CDR3 size: 13 residues. Trimming left V 8 bases short and J 2 bases short, with 10 bases between. The germline V gene has CDR1 PRHDT and CDR2 FYEKMQ (reference sequence). The CDR3 loop reads CASRVGTYNEQFF. For the CDR3, the DNA is TGTGCCAGCCGGGTAGGAACCTACAATGAGCAGTTCTTC.

The chain couples TRBV27 to TRBJ2-3; D possibly matches TRBD1 or TRBD2 (5 bases each). This CDR3 has 18 amino acids. The ends were cut back, 4 bases at V and 0 bases at J, with 20 bases in the middle. Looked up from germline, CDR1 is MNHEY and CDR2 is SMNVEV (reference sequence). CDR3 sequence: CASSYYWGSSESTDTQYF. The DNA of the CDR3 is TGTGCCAGCAGTTATTATTGGGGGTCTTCGGAGAGCACAGATACGCAGTATTTT.

This chain links TRBV5-1 with TRBJ1-2; 7 bases are a match to TRBD1. The CDR3 contains 16 residues. The V and J ends lost 0 bases and 4 bases, in that order; junction bases with no gene match: 9. Per the germline V gene, CDR1 is SGHRS and CDR2 is YFSETQ. CDR3 nucleotide sequence: TGCGCCAGCAGCTTGGCCTTTGGTAGGACAGGCTATGGCTACACCTTC. It specifies CASSLAFGRTGYGYTF.

The V gene is TRBV19, the J gene TRBJ2-7, with 11 bases fitting TRBD2. The CDR3 loop spans 16 amino acids. The V and J ends lost 4 bases and 3 bases, in that order; junction bases with no gene match: 8. Germline V gene lookup returns CDR1 LNHDA and CDR2 SQIVND (reference sequence). CDR3 amino acids: CASSTRLAGLDYEQYF. In DNA, the CDR3 is TGTGCCAGTAGTACTAGACTAGCGGGGTTGGACTACGAGCAGTACTTC.

CDR3 residues: CASSPRTSGTPGNEQFF. The CDR3 DNA follows: TGTGCCAGCAGCCCGAGGACTAGCGGGACCCCGGGAAATGAGCAGTTCTTC. The rearrangement links TRBV7-9 to TRBJ2-1, with 12 bases lining up with TRBD2. The V gene's germline CDR1 is SEHNR and CDR2 FQNEAQ (reference sequence). The CDR3 is 17 amino acids. V was pared by 5 bases and J by 7 bases, with 12 bases of the junction left unmatched.

V and J are TRBV7-2 and TRBJ1-5; TRBD1 matches at 7 bases. Germline assignment: CDR1 SGHTA and CDR2 FQGNSA. The CDR3 length is 16 residues. The ends lost 2 bases at V and 5 bases at J; junction bases unmatched: 9. This CDR3 reads CASSLFPRTGYQPQHF. In nucleotides, the CDR3 is TGTGCCAGCAGCTTATTTCCTCGGACAGGATATCAGCCCCAGCATTTT.

This sequence joins TRBV28 and TRBJ1-5, with no clear D. V was trimmed by 4 bases and J by 2 bases, leaving 9 bases between them. Germline V CDR1 and CDR2: MDHEN, SYDVKM. The CDR3 covers 14 residues. For the CDR3, the DNA is TGTGCCAGCAGTTGGTTCGGGGGCAATCAGCCCCAGCATTTT. It is translated as CASSWFGGNQPQHF.

This clone was observed a single time. At the DNA level, this CDR3 is encoded by other sequences in the same sample as well. The gene calls are TRBV4-1 and TRBJ2-7; unclear D gene. The CDR3 is made up of 14 amino acids. Germline-derived CDR1 and CDR2 are MGHRA and YSYEKL. Trimming shortened V by 3 bases and J by 3 bases, and 12 bases separated the two germline ends. For the CDR3, the DNA is TGCGCCAGCAGCCAGGACCGGCCTAGCTACGAGCAGTACTTC. Protein product: CASSQDRPSYEQYF.

The J gene is TRBJ2-7, the V gene TRBV20-1, with D unresolved. Germline V CDR1 and CDR2: DFQATT, SNEGSKA (reference sequence). The V end lost 6 bases, the J end lost 6 bases, and 9 bases lay between the germline ends. The CDR3 runs 10 residues. The CDR3 reads CSAQRLEQYF. CDR3 DNA: TGCAGTGCCCAAAGACTCGAGCAGTACTTC.